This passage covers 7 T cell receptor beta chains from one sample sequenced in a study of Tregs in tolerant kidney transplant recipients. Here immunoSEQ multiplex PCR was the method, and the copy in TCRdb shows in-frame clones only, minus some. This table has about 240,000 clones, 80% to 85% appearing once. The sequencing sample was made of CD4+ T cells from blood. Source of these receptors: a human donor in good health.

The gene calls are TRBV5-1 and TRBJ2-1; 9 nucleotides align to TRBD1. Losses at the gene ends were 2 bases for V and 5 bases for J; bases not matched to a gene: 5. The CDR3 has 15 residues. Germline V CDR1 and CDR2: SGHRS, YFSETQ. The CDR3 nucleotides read TGCGCCAGCAGCTTAGGACAGGGGTCCCACAATGAGCAGTTCTTC. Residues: CASSLGQGSHNEQFF.

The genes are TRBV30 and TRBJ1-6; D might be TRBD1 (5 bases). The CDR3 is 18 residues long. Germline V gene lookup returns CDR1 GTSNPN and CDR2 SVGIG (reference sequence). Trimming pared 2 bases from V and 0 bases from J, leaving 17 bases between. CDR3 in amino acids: CAWSQGDAESSYNSPLHF. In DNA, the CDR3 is TGTGCCTGGAGTCAAGGGGACGCCGAAAGCTCCTATAATTCACCCCTCCACTTT.

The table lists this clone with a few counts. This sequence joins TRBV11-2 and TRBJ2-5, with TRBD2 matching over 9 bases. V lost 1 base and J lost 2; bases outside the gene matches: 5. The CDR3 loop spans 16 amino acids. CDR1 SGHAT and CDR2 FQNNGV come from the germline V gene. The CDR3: CASSLGVTSGQETQYF. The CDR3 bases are TGTGCCAGCAGCTTAGGCGTGACTAGCGGACAAGAGACCCAGTACTTC.

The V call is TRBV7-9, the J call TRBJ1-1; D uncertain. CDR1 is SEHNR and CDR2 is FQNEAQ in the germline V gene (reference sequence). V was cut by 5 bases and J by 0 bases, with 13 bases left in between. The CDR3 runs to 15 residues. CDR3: CASSGGRRMNTEAFF. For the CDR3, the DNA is TGTGCCAGCAGCGGTGGACGGAGGATGAACACTGAAGCTTTCTTT.

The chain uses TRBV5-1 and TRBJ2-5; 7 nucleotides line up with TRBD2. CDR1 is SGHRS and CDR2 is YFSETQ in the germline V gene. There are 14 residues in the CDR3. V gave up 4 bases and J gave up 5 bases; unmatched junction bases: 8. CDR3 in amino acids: CASSVGRREETQYF. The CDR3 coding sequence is TGCGCCAGCAGCGTGGGAAGGCGGGAGGAGACCCAGTACTTC.

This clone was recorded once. The CDR3 region has the DNA TGCGCCAGCAACCTAGCGGGCCCTAGATACTACAATGAGCAGTTCTTC. Amino acid sequence: CASNLAGPRYYNEQFF. This chain links TRBV10-2 with TRBJ2-1, with 8 bases aligning to TRBD2. The CDR3 runs to 16 residues. Trimming at V came to 7 bases and at J to 3 bases, leaving 11 bases not matched to a gene. Per germline, CDR1 WSHSY and CDR2 SAAADI.

CDR3 sequence reads: CASRVTEQYNEQFF. For the CDR3, the DNA is TGTGCCAGTAGGGTGACGGAGCAATACAATGAGCAGTTCTTC. The chain combines TRBV19 with TRBJ2-1; D not resolved. The CDR3 sequence is 14 residues long. CDR1 is LNHDA and CDR2 is SQIVND in the germline V gene (reference sequence). V was pared by 6 bases and J by 4 bases, with 13 bases between. The whole variable domain, remainder taken from reference TRBV19 and TRBJ2-1, is DGGITQSPKYLFRKEGQNVTLSCEQNLNHDAMYWYRQDPGQGLRLIYYSQIVNDFQKGDIAEGYSVSREKKESFPLTVTSAQKNPTAFYLCASRVTEQYNEQFFGPGTRLTVL.